Sequencing of this T cell receptor beta chain was carried out in a study of tumor-infiltrating lymphocytes in primary liver carcinoma. Study background: Every patient in the cohort had a primary liver carcinoma. That carcinoma was treated by surgical resection. Tumor stage was T1-T3 N0M0, and tumor size was 4.2 to 10 cm across.

Researchers drew blood RNA from unsorted whole blood and extracted germline DNA as well. Note on this clonotype: What it binds is not known. A single base separates this from a much larger clone, so it may be a read error.

TCR beta cDNA came from roughly 550 ng total RNA, primed with a constant-region primer. Generation of the TCR beta libraries relied on three nested multiplex PCR rounds using slightly modified ARM-PCR. TRBV1-TRBV30 forward primers and a C-beta reverse primer were used in the first two PCR rounds, which each ran for 9 to 10 cycles. Each CDR3 protein is one row after TCRdb ran MiXCR on the multiplex PCR reads. Among approximately 330,000 distinct CDR3 sequences listed, roughly two thirds were seen once. The CDR3 is made up of 14 amino acids. The germline V gene has CDR1 SGHKS and CDR2 YYEKEE (reference sequence). V shed 3 bases and J shed 2 bases, with 11 bases lying between them. Regarding the study as a whole: Tumors had a significantly higher top-250-clone fraction than blood (p = 0.039). Pairs of tumor regions overlapped more than tumor-adjacent and tumor-blood pairs did.

This rearrangement joins TRBV5-5 to TRBJ2-5, with no clear D. The specimen sequenced was peripheral blood. The sequence was collected from a man aged 35-49 years with primary liver carcinoma and hepatitis B virus infection. CDR3 DNA sequence: TGTGCCAGCAGCTCGGTGCCAGGTCAAGAGACCCAGTACTTC. This translates into CASSSVPGQETQYF.